The next 25 T cell receptor beta chains were all read from a single sample in a study of T cells in Graves' hyperthyroidism and ophthalmopathy. Amplified TCR beta CDR3 regions came from RNA transcripts. A set of HTBI primers served as the primers for a first-round RT-PCR of the TCR CDR3. TCRdb used MiXCR to reprocess the multiplex PCR reads, holding one entry per CDR3 protein. The table has about 210,000 distinct CDR3 sequences, more than 15% seen once; the top ten hold 50%. Sequencing was performed on blood. These receptors came from a man in his forties or fifties with Graves' hyperthyroidism.

This clonotype has more than one count but fewer than ten. The V call is TRBV6-1, the J call TRBJ1-4, with D tentatively TRBD1 (5 bases). Germline V CDR1 and CDR2: MNHNS, SASEGT. CDR3 length: 14 amino acids. Trimming took off 1 base at V and 11 bases at J, with 14 bases between the two ends. This chain's CDR3 is CASSEVPGSGKLFF. In nucleotides, the CDR3 is TGTGCCAGCAGTGAAGTTCCAGGGTCGGGGAAACTGTTTTTT.

This clonotype occurred a few times. The chain links TRBV7-2 to TRBJ2-7, with 7 nucleotides matching TRBD2. The CDR3 extends over 16 amino acids. Trimming cost V 2 bases and J 3 bases; bases outside gene matches: 10. Germline lookup yields CDR1 SGHTA and CDR2 FQGNSA. The CDR3 DNA is TGTGCCAGCAGCTTATCCGAGCGGGGTGGGTACTACGAGCAGTACTTC. Its translation is CASSLSERGGYYEQYF.

This clonotype appeared a few times. The chain links TRBV6-1 to TRBJ2-4; D could derive from TRBD1 or TRBD2 (5 bases each). V gave up 6 bases and J gave up 1 base, with 19 bases separating them. The CDR3 consists of 17 residues. Germline V lookup: CDR1 MNHNS, CDR2 SASEGT. For the CDR3, the DNA is TGTGCCAGCAGGGCGCGGTTCGGGGCGTCGGCCAAAAACATTCAGTACTTC. Its translation is CASRARFGASAKNIQYF.

The chain links TRBV19 to TRBJ1-1; D remains ambiguous. V was trimmed by 3 bases and J by 7 bases, leaving 6 bases between them. Germline V gene sequence: CDR1 LNHDA, CDR2 SQIVND (reference sequence). CDR3 length: 11 amino acids. CDR3 coding DNA: TGTGCCAGTAGTATGTCATTTGAAGCTTTCTTT. This codes for CASSMSFEAFF.

This clonotype was detected many times. V gene TRBV11-1 combines with J gene TRBJ2-1; D might be TRBD1 (5 bases). Deletions cut 1 base from V and 9 bases from J, with 13 bases between. This CDR3 spans 14 amino acids. Germline assignment: CDR1 SGHAT and CDR2 FQDESV (reference sequence). The CDR3 DNA reads TGTGCCAGCAGCTTAGACAGGACGGTGGGTGAGCAGTTCTTC. Its protein product is CASSLDRTVGEQFF.

This clonotype was counted only a few times. The chain couples TRBV15 to TRBJ2-1, with D perhaps matching TRBD1 (5 bases). Germline assignment: CDR1 LNHNV and CDR2 YYDKDF (reference sequence). The CDR3 runs 15 residues. V was shortened by 0 bases and J by 9 bases, with 15 bases between the two germline ends. The CDR3 DNA follows: TGTGCCACCAGCAGAGATAGAATGACAGCGTCTGAGCAGTTCTTC. Protein: CATSRDRMTASEQFF.

This clonotype was counted at least ten times. One end of the junction varies from germline; a read error may be responsible. This sequence joins TRBV4-1 and TRBJ1-1; TRBD1 matches 9 bases. CDR3 length: 14 amino acids. Germline CDR1 MGHRA, CDR2 YSYEKL. The CDR3 nucleotides read TGTGCCAGCAGTCAGACAGGGGGTCGGACTGAAGCTTTCTTT. Translation: CASSQTGGRTEAFF.

This clonotype was picked up many times. The chain couples TRBV11-2 to TRBJ1-3; D unresolved. V was shortened by 5 bases and J by 0 bases, with 14 bases between the two germline ends. This CDR3 spans 16 amino acids. The V gene's germline CDR1 is SGHAT and CDR2 FQNNGV. CDR3 sequence reads: CASSGLLSSSGNTIYF. The CDR3 DNA follows: TGTGCCAGCAGCGGCTTGTTGTCAAGCTCTGGAAACACCATATATTTT. Supplemented by reference TRBV11-2 and TRBJ1-3, the full variable domain reads EAGVAQSPRYKIIEKRQSVAFWCNPISGHATLYWYQQILGQGPKLLIQFQNNGVVDDSQLPKDRFSAERLKGVDSTLKIQPAKLEDSAVYLCASSGLLSSSGNTIYFGEGSWLTVV.

The chain couples TRBV20-1 to TRBJ2-1; D might be TRBD2 (5 bases). Trimming removed 3 bases at V and 1 base at J, with 10 bases between. Per the germline V gene, CDR1 is DFQATT and CDR2 is SNEGSKA (reference sequence). The CDR3 covers 14 residues. Here the CDR3 DNA reads TGCAGTGCTAGCTTGGGGAGTTCCTACAATGAGCAGTTCTTC. Its translation is CSASLGSSYNEQFF.

CDR3 region: CASNPLAVSSYNEQFF. CDR3 DNA: TGTGCCAGCAACCCACTCGCGGTCAGCTCCTACAATGAGCAGTTCTTC. This chain joins TRBV27 and TRBJ2-1, with unresolved D. The CDR3 runs to 16 residues. Germline loops: CDR1 MNHEY, CDR2 SMNVEV (reference sequence). V was pared by 7 bases and J by 0 bases, with 16 bases between.

V usage is TRBV27 and J usage is TRBJ2-5, with 9 positions matching TRBD1. V trimming: 3 bases; J trimming: 7 bases; junction bases outside the gene matches: 12. This CDR3 comprises 16 residues. Germline lookup yields CDR1 MNHEY and CDR2 SMNVEV (reference sequence). The CDR3 is CASSLYRDREDGTQYF. The CDR3 bases are TGTGCCAGCAGTTTGTACCGGGACAGGGAAGATGGGACCCAGTACTTC.

This clonotype was picked up a small number of times. In nucleotides, the CDR3 is TGTGCCAGCTCACCACCGGGATTCTCTGGAAACACCATATATTTT. It specifies CASSPPGFSGNTIYF. The J gene is TRBJ1-3, the V gene TRBV18, with no clear D. Trimming pared 0 bases from V and 0 bases from J, leaving 6 bases between. The length of the CDR3 is 15 residues. Germline V gene lookup returns CDR1 KGHSH and CDR2 LQKENI.

V usage is TRBV27 and J usage is TRBJ1-6; D is perhaps TRBD1 (6 bases). Germline V lookup: CDR1 MNHEY, CDR2 SMNVEV (reference sequence). The CDR3 is made up of 14 amino acids. Trimming took off 7 bases at V and 9 bases at J, with 16 bases between the two ends. The CDR3 coding sequence is TGTGCCAGCACCTGGGGAGGGGGTACTTCACCCCTCCACTTT. Protein product: CASTWGGGTSPLHF.

This clonotype was picked up many times. The genes are TRBV11-3 and TRBJ2-5; TRBD2 might be the D (6 bases). This CDR3 has 17 residues. V dropped 2 bases and J dropped 2 bases, with 18 bases sitting between them. Looked up from germline, CDR1 is SGHNT and CDR2 is YENEEA. In DNA form, the CDR3 reads TGTGCCAGCAGCTTAAGGTCGGCGGGGCTCAATCAAGAGACCCAGTACTTC. Its protein is CASSLRSAGLNQETQYF.

With respect to this clonotype: A much larger clone lies a single base off, so this may be a read error. The rearrangement joins TRBV28 to TRBJ2-7; 7 positions match TRBD1. Germline V CDR1 and CDR2: MDHEN, SYDVKM. The CDR3 totals 16 residues. CDR3 nucleotides: TGTGCCTGCAGTCTTGATAGGGGGCGCTTTCTGGGTGAGCAGTACTTC. Translated, it gives CACSLDRGRFLGEQYF.

At least ten counts were recorded for this clonotype. J is TRBJ2-1 and V is TRBV12-3 or TRBV12-4, with no clear D. This CDR3 is built from 13 residues. V was shortened by 1 base and J by 10 bases, with 11 bases between the two germline ends. CDR3 in amino acids: CASSLGYREEQFF. The CDR3 DNA sequence: TGTGCCAGCAGTTTAGGATATAGGGAAGAGCAGTTCTTC.

There are many counts of this clonotype. The J gene is TRBJ2-7, the V gene TRBV28; 7 bases map to TRBD1. The CDR3 covers 13 residues. V lost 6 bases, J lost 1 base, and 3 bases stayed unmatched. Per the germline V gene, CDR1 is MDHEN and CDR2 is SYDVKM. The chain's CDR3 is CASSSGQSYEQYF. CDR3 DNA sequence: TGTGCCAGCAGCTCGGGACAGTCCTACGAGCAGTACTTC.

The rearrangement uses TRBV2 and TRBJ2-2; TRBD1 agrees at 8 bases. This CDR3 comprises 12 residues. CDR1 is SNHLY and CDR2 is FYNNEI in the germline V gene. V gave up 9 bases and J gave up 3 bases; unmatched junction bases: 0. For the CDR3, the DNA is TGTGCCAGACAGGGGGACACCGGGGAGCTGTTTTTT. Encoded protein: CARQGDTGELFF.

The chain uses TRBV20-1 and TRBJ2-7, with TRBD2 matching over 10 bases. Germline loops: CDR1 DFQATT, CDR2 SNEGSKA (reference sequence). The CDR3 totals 15 residues. V was pared by 0 bases and J by 2 bases, with 4 bases of the junction left unmatched. The CDR3 region is CSARDRLAGAYEQYF. In DNA, the CDR3 is TGCAGTGCTAGAGATCGGCTAGCGGGGGCCTACGAGCAGTACTTC.

The chain joins TRBV28 to TRBJ2-1; TRBD2 aligns across 8 bases. The V gene's germline CDR1 is MDHEN and CDR2 SYDVKM. Trimming took 4 bases from V and 14 from J; bases not matched to a gene: 13. CDR3 length equals 14 residues. CDR3 protein: CASSWAGRAGAEFF. In nucleotides, the CDR3 is TGTGCCAGCAGTTGGGCAGGGAGAGCGGGAGCAGAGTTCTTC.

This chain joins TRBV4-2 and TRBJ2-7; 11 nucleotides agree with TRBD2. The CDR3 is made up of 17 amino acids. V lost 4 bases to trimming and J lost 4 bases; unmatched junction nucleotides: 12. Germline CDR1 is LGHNA and CDR2 is YNFKEQ. CDR3 residues: CASSPDPLAGGSYEQYF. Here the CDR3 DNA reads TGTGCCAGCAGCCCGGACCCGCTAGCGGGAGGATCATACGAGCAGTACTTC.

Regarding this clonotype: Given the absence of the conserved phenylalanine or tryptophan at the CDR3 end, a read error is likely. V and J are TRBV27 and TRBJ1-1; D is perhaps TRBD1 (5 bases). The V and J ends lost 6 bases and 7 bases respectively, with 21 bases between them. Per germline, CDR1 MNHEY and CDR2 SMNVEV (reference sequence). The CDR3 runs to 15 residues. The DNA of the CDR3 is TGTGCCAGCAGCCAAAGCCCGAGGACACCAAATGAAGCTTTCCTT. It codes for CASSQSPRTPNEAFL.

The CDR3: CASSPFAGLDTQYF. CDR3 DNA: TGTGCCAGCAGCCCCTTCGCAGGGTTAGATACGCAGTATTTT. The chain combines TRBV7-2 with TRBJ2-3, with D possibly matching TRBD1 (5 bases). From germline, CDR1 is SGHTA and CDR2 FQGNSA. Trimming shortened V by 5 bases and J by 5 bases, and 14 bases separated the two germline ends. This CDR3 spans 14 amino acids.

This clonotype was seen a handful of times. The chain couples TRBV4-2 to TRBJ1-2, with 7 positions matching TRBD1. This CDR3 has 13 amino acids. The germline V gene has CDR1 LGHNA and CDR2 YNFKEQ. V lost 4 bases to trimming and J lost 8 bases; unmatched junction nucleotides: 7. This CDR3 is CASSLTGSGGYTF. The CDR3 bases are TGTGCCAGCAGCCTGACAGGGTCAGGGGGCTACACCTTC.

Note on this clonotype: One base away lies a much larger clone, so this may be a sequencing read error. V gene TRBV11-2 combines with J gene TRBJ2-7, with TRBD1 matching 9 bases. This CDR3 is 14 amino acids long. The germline gives CDR1 SGHAT, CDR2 FQNNGV. The chain's CDR3 is CASSSQGAAYEQHF. In DNA, the CDR3 is TGTGCCAGCAGCTCACAGGGGGCGGCCTACGAGCAGCACTTC.